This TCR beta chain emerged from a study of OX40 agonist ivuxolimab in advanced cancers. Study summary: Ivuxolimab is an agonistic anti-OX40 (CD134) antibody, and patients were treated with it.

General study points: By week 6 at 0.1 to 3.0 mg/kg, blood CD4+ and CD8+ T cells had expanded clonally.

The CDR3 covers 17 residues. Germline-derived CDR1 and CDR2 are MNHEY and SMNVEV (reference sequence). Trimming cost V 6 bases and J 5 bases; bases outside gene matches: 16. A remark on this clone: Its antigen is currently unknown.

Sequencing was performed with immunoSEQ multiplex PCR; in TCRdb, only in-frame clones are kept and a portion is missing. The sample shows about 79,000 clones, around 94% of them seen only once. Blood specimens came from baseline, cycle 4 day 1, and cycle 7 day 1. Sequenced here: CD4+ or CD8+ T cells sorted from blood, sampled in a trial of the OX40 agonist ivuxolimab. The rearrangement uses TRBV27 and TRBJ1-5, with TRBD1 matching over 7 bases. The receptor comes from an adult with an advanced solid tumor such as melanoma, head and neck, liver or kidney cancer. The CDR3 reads CASSNLRQGQYYQPQHF. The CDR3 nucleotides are TGTGCCAGCAGCAACCTCCGACAGGGCCAATACTATCAGCCCCAGCATTTT.